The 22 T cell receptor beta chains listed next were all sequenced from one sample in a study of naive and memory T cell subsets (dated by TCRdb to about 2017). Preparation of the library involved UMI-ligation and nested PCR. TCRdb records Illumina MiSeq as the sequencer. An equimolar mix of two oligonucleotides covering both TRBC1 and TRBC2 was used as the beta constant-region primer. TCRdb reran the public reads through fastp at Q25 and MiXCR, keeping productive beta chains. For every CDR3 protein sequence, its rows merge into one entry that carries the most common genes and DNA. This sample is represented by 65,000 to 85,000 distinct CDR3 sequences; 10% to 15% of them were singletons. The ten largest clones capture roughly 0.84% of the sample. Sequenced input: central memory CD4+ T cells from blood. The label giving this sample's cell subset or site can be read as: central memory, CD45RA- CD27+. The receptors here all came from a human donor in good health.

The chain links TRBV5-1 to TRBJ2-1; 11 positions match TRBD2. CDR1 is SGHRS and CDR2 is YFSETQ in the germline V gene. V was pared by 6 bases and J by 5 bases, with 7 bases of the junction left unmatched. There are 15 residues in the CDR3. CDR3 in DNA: TGCGCCAGCAAGGGGACTAGCGGTGTCCACAATGAGCAGTTCTTC. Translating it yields CASKGTSGVHNEQFF.

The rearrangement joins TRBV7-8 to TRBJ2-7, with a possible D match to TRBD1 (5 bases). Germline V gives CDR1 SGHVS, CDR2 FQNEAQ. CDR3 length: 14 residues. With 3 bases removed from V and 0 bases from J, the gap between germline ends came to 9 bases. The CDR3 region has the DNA TGTGCCAGCAGCTTTAGACAGCTCTCCTACGAGCAGTACTTC. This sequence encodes CASSFRQLSYEQYF.

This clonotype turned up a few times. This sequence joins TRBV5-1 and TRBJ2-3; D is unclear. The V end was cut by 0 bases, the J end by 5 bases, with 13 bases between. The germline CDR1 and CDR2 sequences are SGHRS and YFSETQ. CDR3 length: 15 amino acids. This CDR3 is CASSLDSPLRDTQYF. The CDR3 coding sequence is TGCGCCAGCAGCTTGGATTCTCCGTTACGAGATACGCAGTATTTT.

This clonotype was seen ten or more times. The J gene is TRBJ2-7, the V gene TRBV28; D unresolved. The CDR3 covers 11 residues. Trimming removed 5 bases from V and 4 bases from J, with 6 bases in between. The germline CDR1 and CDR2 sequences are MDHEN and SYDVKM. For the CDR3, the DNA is TGTGCCAGCAGTGTCTATTACGAGCAGTACTTC. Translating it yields CASSVYYEQYF.

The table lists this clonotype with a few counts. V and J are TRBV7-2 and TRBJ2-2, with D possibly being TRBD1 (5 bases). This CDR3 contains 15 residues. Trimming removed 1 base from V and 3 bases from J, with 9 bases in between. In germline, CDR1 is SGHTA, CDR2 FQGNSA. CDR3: CASSLEGWYTGELFF. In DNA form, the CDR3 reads TGTGCCAGCAGCTTAGAGGGGTGGTACACCGGGGAGCTGTTTTTT.

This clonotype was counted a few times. CDR3 protein: CSGSDSAKLEAFF. As DNA, the CDR3 is TGCAGTGGCTCGGACAGCGCGAAGCTTGAAGCTTTCTTT. The chain recombines TRBV20-1 with TRBJ1-1; D perhaps matches TRBD1 (6 bases). The germline V gene has CDR1 DFQATT and CDR2 SNEGSKA (reference sequence). The CDR3 has 13 residues. Trimming stripped 7 bases from V and 7 bases from J, with 19 bases between.

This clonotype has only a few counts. The CDR3 DNA is TGTGCCAGCACCGAAGCAGGGGGCGGGCAGCCCCAGCATTTT. Translation: CASTEAGGGQPQHF. This chain links TRBV2 with TRBJ1-5, with TRBD1 matching over 8 bases. CDR3 length: 14 amino acids. Germline V gene sequence: CDR1 SNHLY, CDR2 FYNNEI. With V trimmed by 7 bases and J by 7 bases, 9 bases remained unmatched.

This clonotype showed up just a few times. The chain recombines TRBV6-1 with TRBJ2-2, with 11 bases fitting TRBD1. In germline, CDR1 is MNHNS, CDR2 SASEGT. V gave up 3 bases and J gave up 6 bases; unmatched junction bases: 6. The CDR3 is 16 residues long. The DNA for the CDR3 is TGTGCCAGCAGTGACCCGGACAGGGGGCGACCCGGGGAGCTGTTTTTT. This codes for CASSDPDRGRPGELFF.

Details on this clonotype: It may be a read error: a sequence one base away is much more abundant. Written as DNA, the CDR3 is TGCAGTGCTACCCCCCCCGGACAGGGGTGTAGGTACGAGCAGTACTTC. Its protein product is CSATPPGQGCRYEQYF. This chain uses TRBV20-1 with TRBJ2-7; 9 nucleotides line up with TRBD1. From germline, CDR1 is DFQATT and CDR2 SNEGSKA (reference sequence). Losses at the gene ends were 4 bases for V and 4 bases for J; bases not matched to a gene: 14. The CDR3 runs 16 residues.

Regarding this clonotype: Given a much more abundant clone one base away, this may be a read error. Here the CDR3 reads CASSRDGACEQYF. Here the CDR3 DNA reads TGCGCCAGCAGCCGTGACGGGGCCTGCGAGCAGTACTTC. The rearrangement joins TRBV5-1 to TRBJ2-7; perhaps D is TRBD1 or TRBD2 (5 bases each). Germline V lookup: CDR1 SGHRS, CDR2 YFSETQ. The CDR3 runs to 13 residues. The V gene lost 4 bases and the J gene lost 6 bases, with 14 bases spanning the gap.

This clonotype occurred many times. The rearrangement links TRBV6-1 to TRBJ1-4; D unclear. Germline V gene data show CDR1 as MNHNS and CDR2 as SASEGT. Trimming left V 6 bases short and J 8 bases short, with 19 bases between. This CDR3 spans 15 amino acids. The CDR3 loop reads CASSGEPNIAEKLFF. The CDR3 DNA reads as TGTGCCAGCAGCGGGGAACCCAACATAGCCGAAAAACTGTTTTTT.

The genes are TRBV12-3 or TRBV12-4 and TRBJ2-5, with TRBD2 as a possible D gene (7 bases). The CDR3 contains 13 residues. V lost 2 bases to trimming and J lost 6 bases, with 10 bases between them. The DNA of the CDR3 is TGTGCCAGCAGTTTAATGGGGGGGCAGACCCAGTACTTC. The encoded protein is CASSLMGGQTQYF.

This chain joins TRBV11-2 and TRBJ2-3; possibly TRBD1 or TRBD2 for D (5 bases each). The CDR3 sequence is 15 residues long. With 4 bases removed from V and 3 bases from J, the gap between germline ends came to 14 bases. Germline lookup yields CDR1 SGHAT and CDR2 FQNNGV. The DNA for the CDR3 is TGTGCCAGCAGCTCCGGGACGAAAGCGACAGATACGCAGTATTTT. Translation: CASSSGTKATDTQYF. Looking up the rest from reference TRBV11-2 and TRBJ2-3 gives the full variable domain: EAGVAQSPRYKIIEKRQSVAFWCNPISGHATLYWYQQILGQGPKLLIQFQNNGVVDDSQLPKDRFSAERLKGVDSTLKIQPAKLEDSAVYLCASSSGTKATDTQYFGPGTRLTVL.

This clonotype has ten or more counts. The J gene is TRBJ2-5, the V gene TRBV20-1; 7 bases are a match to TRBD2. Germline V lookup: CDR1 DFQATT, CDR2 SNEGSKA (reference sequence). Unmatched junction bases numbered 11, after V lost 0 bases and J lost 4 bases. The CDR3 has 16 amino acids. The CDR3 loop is CSARDRGRALSETQYF. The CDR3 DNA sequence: TGCAGTGCTAGAGATAGAGGGAGGGCCTTATCAGAGACCCAGTACTTC.

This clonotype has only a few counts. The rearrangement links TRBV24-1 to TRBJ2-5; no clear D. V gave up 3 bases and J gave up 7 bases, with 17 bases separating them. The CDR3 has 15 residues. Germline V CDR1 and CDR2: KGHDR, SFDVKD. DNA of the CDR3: TGTGCCACCAGTGATCCCGCCAAAGGGTTGGGGACCCAGTACTTC. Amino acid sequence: CATSDPAKGLGTQYF.

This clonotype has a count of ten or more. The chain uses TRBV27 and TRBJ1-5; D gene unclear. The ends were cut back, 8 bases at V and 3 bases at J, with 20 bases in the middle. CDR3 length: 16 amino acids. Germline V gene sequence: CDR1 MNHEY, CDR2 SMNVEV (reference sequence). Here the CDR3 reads CASASSAGAPNQPQHF. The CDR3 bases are TGTGCCAGCGCCTCCTCCGCAGGCGCCCCCAATCAGCCCCAGCATTTT.

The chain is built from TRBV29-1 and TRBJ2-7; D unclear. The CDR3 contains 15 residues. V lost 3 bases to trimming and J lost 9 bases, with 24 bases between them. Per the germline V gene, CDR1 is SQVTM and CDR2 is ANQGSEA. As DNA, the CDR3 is TGCAGCGTTGAGGATCTTCTGTCGTCCAGTGGTCGGCAGTACTTC. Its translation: CSVEDLLSSSGRQYF.

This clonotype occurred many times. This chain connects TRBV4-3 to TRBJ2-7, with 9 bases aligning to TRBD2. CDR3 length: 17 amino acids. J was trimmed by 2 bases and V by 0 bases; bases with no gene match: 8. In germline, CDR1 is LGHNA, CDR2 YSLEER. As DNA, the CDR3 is TGCGCCAGCAGCCAAGAGGTGCTAGCGGGACGTACCTACGAGCAGTACTTC. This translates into CASSQEVLAGRTYEQYF.

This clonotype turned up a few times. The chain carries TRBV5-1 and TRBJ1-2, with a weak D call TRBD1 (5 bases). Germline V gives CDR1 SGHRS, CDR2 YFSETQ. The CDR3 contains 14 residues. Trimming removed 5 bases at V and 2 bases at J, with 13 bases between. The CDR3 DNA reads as TGCGCCAGCAGACCCGACAGCGACAACTATGGCTACACCTTC. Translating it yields CASRPDSDNYGYTF.

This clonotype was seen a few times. The CDR3 coding sequence is TGTGCCAGCAGGAAGAGGGTCCTCTCCTACGAGCAGTACTTC. Amino acid sequence: CASRKRVLSYEQYF. V usage is TRBV2 and J usage is TRBJ2-7, with a weak D call TRBD2 (5 bases). The CDR3 length is 14 residues. Germline CDR1 reads SNHLY; CDR2 reads FYNNEI. The V and J ends lost 6 bases and 0 bases respectively, with 12 bases between them. Variable domain in full (rest from reference TRBV2 and TRBJ2-7): EPEVTQTPSHQVTQMGQEVILRCVPISNHLYFYWYRQILGQKVEFLVSFYNNEISEKSEIFDDQFSVERPDGSNFTLKIRSTKLEDSAMYFCASRKRVLSYEQYFGPGTRLTVT.

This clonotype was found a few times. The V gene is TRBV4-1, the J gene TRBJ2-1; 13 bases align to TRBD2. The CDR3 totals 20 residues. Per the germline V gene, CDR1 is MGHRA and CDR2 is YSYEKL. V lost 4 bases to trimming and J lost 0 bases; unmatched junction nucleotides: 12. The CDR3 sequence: CASSPNPVTSGRSSYNEQFF. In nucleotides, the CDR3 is TGCGCCAGCAGCCCCAACCCTGTGACTAGCGGGAGGAGCTCCTACAATGAGCAGTTCTTC.

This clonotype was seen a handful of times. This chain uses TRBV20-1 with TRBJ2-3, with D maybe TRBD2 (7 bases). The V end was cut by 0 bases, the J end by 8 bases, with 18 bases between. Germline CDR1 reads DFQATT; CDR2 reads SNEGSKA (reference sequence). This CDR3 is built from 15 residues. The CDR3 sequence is CSARDSRGGEATQYF. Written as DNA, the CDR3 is TGCAGTGCTAGAGACTCTCGAGGGGGGGAGGCTACGCAGTATTTT.